A selection of T cell receptor beta chains follows, all from one sample in a study of cytomegalovirus exposure and HLA in healthy donors. Using immunoSEQ multiplex PCR, the repertoire was profiled, and TCRdb retains in-frame clones only, with some absent. The sample lists some 150,000 clones; roughly 77% were seen once. Sequenced input: PBMCs. These TCRs come from a man aged 35 to 55 in good health and CMV-seronegative. Each CDR3 is given without its conserved first and last residue. The order of the fields is V gene, J gene, CDR3 protein.

v_gene: TRBV11-1; j_gene: TRBJ2-7; CDR3aa: ASSSDSYEQY
v_gene: TRBV28; j_gene: TRBJ1-5; CDR3aa: ASSPGQDNQPQH
v_gene: TRBV10-1; j_gene: TRBJ2-1; CDR3aa: ASSEGLVEYNEQF
v_gene: TRBV6-1; j_gene: TRBJ2-7; CDR3aa: ASTDTYEQY
v_gene: TRBV5-6; j_gene: TRBJ1-2; CDR3aa: ASSLPTVGVLNGYT
v_gene: TRBV27; j_gene: TRBJ1-5; CDR3aa: ASSQGFNQPQH
v_gene: TRBV7-3; j_gene: TRBJ2-3; CDR3aa: ASSLMASGGASTDTQY
v_gene: TRBV7-3; j_gene: TRBJ1-6; CDR3aa: ASSLNSVSPLH
v_gene: TRBV5-1; j_gene: TRBJ1-1; CDR3aa: ASSPYYGQGMNTEAF
v_gene: TRBV29-1; j_gene: TRBJ1-2; CDR3aa: SVVGGDRGDYGYT
v_gene: TRBV28; j_gene: TRBJ1-5; CDR3aa: ASSWRRRGRNQPQH
v_gene: TRBV5-4; j_gene: TRBJ2-7; CDR3aa: ASSPAPRQGHEQY
v_gene: TRBV27; j_gene: TRBJ1-5; CDR3aa: ASSWGQGINQPQH
v_gene: TRBV11-3; j_gene: TRBJ1-1; CDR3aa: ASSLDLKPENTEAF
v_gene: TRBV5-6; j_gene: TRBJ1-3; CDR3aa: ASSQGNTIY
v_gene: TRBV4-1; j_gene: TRBJ1-1; CDR3aa: ASSQVGQGVEVNTEAF
v_gene: TRBV27; j_gene: TRBJ2-3; CDR3aa: ASSLAGPSTDTQY
v_gene: TRBV18; j_gene: TRBJ1-6; CDR3aa: ASSLDRDIVSGDSPLH
v_gene: TRBV7-6; j_gene: TRBJ1-4; CDR3aa: ASSPTAGTGEYNEKLF
v_gene: TRBV10-3; j_gene: TRBJ1-3; CDR3aa: AISPGVASGNTIY
v_gene: TRBV7-6; j_gene: TRBJ2-5; CDR3aa: ASSLDRRHFQETQY
v_gene: TRBV5-1; j_gene: TRBJ1-1; CDR3aa: ASSTGGRTEAF
v_gene: TRBV7-3; j_gene: TRBJ2-2; CDR3aa: ASSFLSTGELF
v_gene: TRBV4-2; j_gene: TRBJ2-7; CDR3aa: ASSQAGGAEEQY
v_gene: TRBV4-2; j_gene: TRBJ2-1; CDR3aa: ASSQASAWAGQNNEQF
v_gene: TRBV2; j_gene: TRBJ1-5; CDR3aa: ASGRLNQPQH
v_gene: TRBV12-5; j_gene: TRBJ2-7; CDR3aa: ASGLTWTGASSYEQY
v_gene: TRBV4-2; j_gene: TRBJ1-1; CDR3aa: ASSHGGNTEAF
v_gene: TRBV7-2; j_gene: TRBJ2-1; CDR3aa: ASRSGGGYNEQF
v_gene: TRBV27; j_gene: TRBJ2-2; CDR3aa: ASSLLLAGGPGELF
v_gene: TRBV5-1; j_gene: TRBJ2-5; CDR3aa: ASSYDPSGGLQETQY
v_gene: TRBV4-3; j_gene: TRBJ2-7; CDR3aa: ASSQESRASYEQY
v_gene: TRBV19; j_gene: TRBJ2-5; CDR3aa: ASSIRTGGETQY
v_gene: TRBV19; j_gene: TRBJ1-2; CDR3aa: ASSQGTANYGYT
v_gene: TRBV4-1; j_gene: TRBJ2-3; CDR3aa: ASSLGQSTDTQY
v_gene: TRBV25-1; j_gene: TRBJ1-4; CDR3aa: ASSDRRAVF
v_gene: TRBV7-9; j_gene: TRBJ1-2; CDR3aa: ASSLVEAGRRVVNYGYT
v_gene: TRBV7-2; j_gene: TRBJ2-1; CDR3aa: ASSKLAGRVYEQF
v_gene: TRBV12-5; j_gene: TRBJ1-2; CDR3aa: ASGLPGHGSQSYGYT
v_gene: TRBV9; j_gene: TRBJ1-2; CDR3aa: ASSVAGGAGGYNYGYT
v_gene: TRBV6-4; j_gene: TRBJ1-5; CDR3aa: ASSEGGEGQPQH
v_gene: TRBV5-6; j_gene: TRBJ1-5; CDR3aa: ASSLGALPQH
v_gene: TRBV20-1; j_gene: TRBJ2-4; CDR3aa: SASQDIQY
v_gene: TRBV4-2; j_gene: TRBJ1-5; CDR3aa: ASSQEDSREGGQPQH
v_gene: TRBV11-2; j_gene: TRBJ2-6; CDR3aa: ASSPWTGSGANVLT
v_gene: TRBV18; j_gene: TRBJ2-1; CDR3aa: ASSPQRGGFNEQF
v_gene: TRBV6-4; j_gene: TRBJ2-5; CDR3aa: ASSDPTSGGHQETQY
v_gene: TRBV7-8; j_gene: TRBJ1-6; CDR3aa: ASSSLSRGANSPLH
v_gene: TRBV18; j_gene: TRBJ1-1; CDR3aa: ASSPPNQGGAEAF
v_gene: TRBV7-9; j_gene: TRBJ2-2; CDR3aa: ATGVAAYRGSGELF
v_gene: TRBV6-5; j_gene: TRBJ2-2; CDR3aa: ASSYGRGRSGELF
v_gene: TRBV7-6; j_gene: TRBJ2-3; CDR3aa: ASSLGVLSTDTQY
v_gene: TRBV6-5; j_gene: TRBJ2-7; CDR3aa: ASSFLGKSHEQY
v_gene: TRBV28; j_gene: TRBJ2-7; CDR3aa: ASSLTPASSYEQY
v_gene: TRBV9; j_gene: TRBJ1-1; CDR3aa: ASSAGEVEAF
v_gene: TRBV10-1; j_gene: TRBJ1-2; CDR3aa: ASSESGRQGHNYGYT
v_gene: TRBV2; j_gene: TRBJ1-3; CDR3aa: ASSETGTGADTIY